The subject of this entry is one TCR beta chain. Its antigen is as yet unknown. Germline CDR1 and CDR2: MNHNS and SASEGT. This CDR3 comprises 15 residues. The V end lost 4 bases, the J end lost 11 bases, and 20 bases lay between the germline ends. TCRdb's copy holds only in-frame clones and misses some; the assay was immunoSEQ multiplex PCR. The sample holds tens of thousands of clones, about 80% seen once. The data derive from a study of identifying expanded T cells in peripheral blood. General study findings and limits: Differentially abundant clones: about 1.2 between replicates, around 17 at about two weeks, more than 18 at four. Clone count variance between approximately 2-week samples rose with total template count.

No infections or other immune events were documented during collection. The sequenced sample was blood. The J gene is TRBJ1-4, the V gene TRBV6-1, with a tentative D call TRBD1 (5 bases). The clonotype was recovered from a person aged 18-70 years in good health. CDR3 sequence: CASSGPGRGMGKLFF. The DNA for the CDR3 is TGTGCCAGCAGTGGCCCGGGACGAGGGATGGGTAAACTGTTTTTT.